Included here is one TCR beta chain sequence, with context. The repertoire was sequenced with immunoSEQ multiplex PCR; TCRdb's copy has only in-frame clones and lacks some. The profile shows around 6,500 clones, approximately 72% of them singletons. The record originates from a study of coeliac disease. Between the trimmed V and J ends, which lost 3 bases and 9 bases, there was a span of 9 bases. The CDR3 loop spans 12 amino acids. Per the germline V gene, CDR1 is LNHDA and CDR2 is SQIVND (reference sequence). The rearrangement joins TRBV19 to TRBJ2-1; D uncertain. Source material: lamina propria lymphocytes from the gut. This sequence was found in a man aged 45-65 years with active celiac disease. CDR3 in DNA: TGTGCCAGTAGTATCCTAGTCGGTGAGCAGTTCTTC. Amino acids: CASSILVGEQFF.